The entry below describes one T cell receptor (beta chain). This entry belongs to a study of blood T cells in healthy people across ages. The CDR3 extends over 18 amino acids. Unmatched junction bases numbered 10, after V lost 6 bases and J lost 2 bases. Germline V gives CDR1 MDHEN, CDR2 SYDVKM. Isolated per sample were at least 7 million PBMCs. Sample-barcoded 5' priming and a J-beta primer mix drove a second PCR of about 6 to 12 cycles. TCRdb independently ran MiXCR on the 5' RACE reads; one entry per CDR3 protein. In the table there are just over 1 million distinct CDR3 sequences, around 45% of which are singletons.

Material for sequencing was blood. The receptor comes from a woman aged 55-69 years in good health. The J gene is TRBJ2-1, the V gene TRBV28; 13 positions match TRBD2. CDR3 DNA: TGTGCCAGCAGGGGGATCGGGACTAGCGGGACTCCCTACAATGAGCAGTTCTTC. It is translated as CASRGIGTSGTPYNEQFF. Combining the CDR3 with reference TRBV28 and TRBJ2-1 gives the whole variable domain DVKVTQSSRYLVKRTGEKVFLECVQDMDHENMFWYRQDPGLGLRLIYFSYDVKMKEKGDIPEGYSVSREKKERFSLILESASTNQTSMYLCASRGIGTSGTPYNEQFFGPGTRLTVL.